This T cell receptor (beta chain) was retrieved from a study of T cells in tumors after PD-1 blockade. Overall study: A subset received ongoing vismodegib 150 mg daily alongside anti-PD-1 therapy.

Repertoires were generated with immunoSEQ multiplex PCR, while TCRdb's copy carries only in-frame clones and drops some. The repertoire holds about 47,000 clones, with more than 75% as singletons. The germline gives CDR1 LNHDA, CDR2 SQIVND (reference sequence). The ends lost 2 bases at V and 4 bases at J; junction bases unmatched: 7. The CDR3 has 16 residues. In its sample, this clone was seen once. The antigen remains unidentified. The study's findings and limits: About 40% of tumor TCR clonotypes were also found in blood.

Genomic DNA template from tumor biopsies or peripheral blood, about 600 ng to 6,500 ng input. This sequence originates from a human donor with basal cell carcinoma. Sequenced here: PBMCs, sampled before anti-PD-1 treatment. The chain links TRBV19 to TRBJ2-5, with TRBD2 matching over 10 bases. Here the CDR3 reads CASSITGTSVGETQYF. CDR3 DNA: TGTGCCAGTAGTATAACTGGGACTAGCGTGGGAGAGACCCAGTACTTC.